These T cell receptor beta chains were read from a single sample in a study of shared clonotypes between healthy human individuals. Some clones are missing from TCRdb's copy, which holds only in-frame ones; the method was immunoSEQ multiplex PCR. The sample holds hundreds of thousands of clones, under 80% seen once. Sequencing was performed on memory CD4+ T cells sorted from blood. These receptors were obtained from a man between 25 and 39 years old in good health. CDR3s leave out the opening cysteine and the closing phenylalanine or tryptophan. Rows may omit the clone size; those that give it use once, few, many or a size class.

len	abundance	v_gene	j_gene	CDR3aa
12	-	TRBV5-1	TRBJ1-4	ASSPTGVNEKLF
13	once	TRBV28	TRBJ2-4	ASSSRDSLLGIQY
14	-	TRBV6-4	TRBJ2-7	ASSEVKGQGSYEQY
9	-	TRBV6-1	TRBJ1-5	ASSDVGRRH
13	-	TRBV7-3	TRBJ2-7	ASSLIGTSSYEQY
13	-	TRBV5-6	TRBJ2-5	ASSPVGANQETQY
11	-	TRBV11-2	TRBJ1-2	ASSLGANYGYT
11	once	TRBV14	TRBJ2-2	ASSRFYTGELF
13	-	TRBV6-1	TRBJ2-4	ASSDHRGTGNIQY
13	-	TRBV5-1	TRBJ2-5	ASSLAWTFQETQY
12	many	TRBV9	TRBJ1-1	ASSTGTPIAEAF
12	-	TRBV4-3	TRBJ1-1	ASSQGQGNTEAF
11	-	TRBV7-2	TRBJ2-7	ASSPAWDYEQY
12	-	TRBV5-4	TRBJ1-2	ASSLERIGGGYT
13	-	TRBV10-3	TRBJ2-1	AISEMVATYNEQF
13	few	TRBV9	TRBJ2-1	ASSVGTSGDNEQF
13	-	TRBV18	TRBJ2-6	ASSFMSSGANVLT
11	-	TRBV27	TRBJ2-1	ASWGEGRGEQF
12	few	TRBV28	TRBJ1-2	ASSFAILGYGYT
13	-	TRBV5-5	TRBJ1-6	ASSPTGDYNSPLH
11	-	TRBV5-6	TRBJ2-2	ASSFVHTGELF
13	-	TRBV9	TRBJ2-2	ASSALADGAGELF
14	-	TRBV25-1	TRBJ2-1	ASSVLTIVSHNEQF
11	-	TRBV5-6	TRBJ2-5	ASSLFQQETQY
11	-	TRBV25-1	TRBJ2-3	ASSDLGTDTQY
12	-	TRBV11-2	TRBJ2-7	ASSLYLTSYEQY
12	-	TRBV5-8	TRBJ2-7	ASSPPGPIYEQY
10	-	TRBV25-1	TRBJ2-1	ASSEGADGQF
13	-	TRBV5-4	TRBJ2-1	ASSADLSSYNEQF
13	-	TRBV5-6	TRBJ2-3	ASSRPAGLTDTQY
13	few	TRBV27	TRBJ2-7	ASSPSAGAGYEQY
11	-	TRBV29-1	TRBJ1-2	SVDRGAHTGYT
13	-	TRBV14	TRBJ2-1	ASSRDFYSYNEQF
14	once	TRBV11-3	TRBJ1-5	ASSKHRDGSNQPQH
14	once	TRBV27	TRBJ2-3	ASHSGRAFGTDTQY
11	-	TRBV7-3	TRBJ2-3	ASSLQGADTQY
11	few	TRBV6-6	TRBJ2-7	ASSRDQTYERY
12	-	TRBV28	TRBJ2-1	ASISGRIFNEQF
12	-	TRBV5-1	TRBJ2-3	ASSLGQGLDTQY
14	-	TRBV18	TRBJ2-2	ASSPSPATNTGELF
13	-	TRBV19	TRBJ2-5	ASSIESRVQETQY
13	-	TRBV7-9	TRBJ2-7	ASSTPSGGNYEQY
14	once	TRBV5-1	TRBJ2-1	ASSLTQTNSYNEQF
13	-	TRBV5-1	TRBJ2-1	ASSPGTGGVDEQF
13	-	TRBV5-1	TRBJ2-2	ASSFRGDRTGELF
13	few	TRBV19	TRBJ1-5	ASSIEWIQGQPQH
14	many	TRBV7-8	TRBJ2-7	ASSPKAGRTSYEQY
12	-	TRBV7-2	TRBJ2-3	ASSLPISTDTQY
12	-	TRBV10-2	TRBJ1-3	ATGQTFSGNTIY
9	-	TRBV29-1	TRBJ1-1	SVVSTTEAF
12	-	TRBV6-6	TRBJ2-7	ASLQNRGTYEQY
16	-	TRBV5-1	TRBJ2-7	ASSLRKQTTRANYEQY